Here is one T cell receptor beta chain with its context. Its antigen remains undetermined. No base-level quality is on record; no much larger clone is a single base apart. These data come from a study of shared clonotypes between healthy human individuals (dated by TCRdb to 2018 to 2021). General notes on the study: The cohort comprised two women and a few men aged 18 to 49 years. For each donor, CD4 naive and CD4 memory were each given three plates, CD8 naive was given two plates, and CD8 memory was given one plate. To estimate repertoire size and how much clonotypes are shared between individuals, the study performed deep sequencing of blood TCR repertoires from five healthy adults. Libraries were prepared and TCR repertoires were sequenced by different laboratories using diverse techniques, in order to increase sequencing depth and limit assay-specific biases. Per donor, leukapheresis produced somewhere between about 0.85 and 10 billion PBMCs.

The donors were healthy, HIV-negative adults with no recently reported acute infections or vaccinations. All donors were Caucasian adults living in Nashville, Tennessee, USA. CD4+ T cells were enriched through magnetic negative selection, after which naive cells were positively selected on CD45RA and the remaining negative fraction served as the memory subset. After blood collection by leukapheresis, PBMCs were isolated using Ficoll-Histopaque density gradient centrifugation and then cryopreserved in the vapor phase of liquid nitrogen. Analytical flow cytometry was used to check the purity and quantity of every magnetically sorted T cell population. From each sorted fraction, genomic DNA was isolated and quantified by UV absorbance on a Nanodrop 2000c. The paper's findings and limits, for the study overall: Rarefaction of sorted-subset datasets indicated incomplete sequencing despite the large sequencing depth. Based on pairwise subsampling, the degree of clonotype sharing among donors was expected to be affected by sequencing depth. The small number of donors limited the genetic and exposure-history diversity represented. Sampling was limited to blood, and TCR repertoires in tissue likely differ from TCR repertoires in blood. Larger estimated clonotype richness was generally found for naive subsets than for memory subsets. Across a few donors, about 5.2% of naive CD4, roughly 3.3% of naive CD8, under 2.5% of memory CD4, and around 0.4% of memory CD8 clonotypes were shared. Compared with non-shared clonotypes, the clonotypes found in all four sorted-subset donors had higher generation probabilities.

Trimming costs V 0 bases and J 1 base, and their ends lie 6 bases apart. Sequences SGHTA (CDR1) and FQGNSA (CDR2) are obtained from the germline V gene. The CDR3 covers 14 residues, taking in both the cysteine and the phenylalanine. Only the CDR3 DNA stays, 42 bases, in frame from base 1. Using the deep immunoSEQ assay, TCR CDR3 regions were amplified from genomic DNA by multiplex PCR. For each cell subset, the extracted genomic DNA was distributed evenly across all wells of several immunoSEQ 96-well plates, and each plate served as one replicate. For sorted subsets, each replicate PCR was loaded with around 220 ng genomic DNA, equivalent to 30,000 to 35,000 T cell genomes. Purified libraries were quantified with a Qubit 3.0 fluorometer, sized on a Bioanalyzer 2100, and re-quantified with the KAPA Library Quantification kit. A separate single-read 150-cycle Illumina NextSeq 550 flow cell was used to sequence each immunoSEQ 96-well plate. The original methods were these. Because the immunoSEQ output held only junctional sequences and lacked quality scores, the filtering could not match the filtering applied to full-length reads. To assign V/J genes and CDR3, sequences were annotated using PyIR, a Python wrapper for IgBLAST v1.9, with IMGT germline references. Reads were removed for weak V/J assignments (E-value above 1e-6), missing CDR3, stop codons, out-of-frame junctions, or ambiguous translated residues. A V3J clonotype was defined by an identical inferred V gene, J gene, and CDR3 amino acid sequence. The percentage overlap between two repertoires was calculated by dividing the number of shared unique clonotypes by the size of the smaller repertoire. RTK rarefaction, the Chao1 estimator, and Recon v2.1 estimates of unobserved clonotypes were used to assess repertoire richness. Generation probabilities for all TCRbeta clonotypes obtained by the gDNA method from a handful of donors were computed using OLGA. As stored in TCRdb, this immuneACCESS dataset retains in-frame rearrangements with V and J assigned. A fraction of the clones does not appear; measured against another copy, unresolved V genes explain less than half of the discrepancy, and the remainder lacks a known reason. Clonal size and the V and J genes are those of that table, whereas D and trimming came from the DNA. Within this sample are roughly 2.2 million clones, with 80% to 95% of them counted one time only. The ten largest clones add up to approximately 0.4% of the sample.

This TCR derives from a young man in good health. Some clones in this sample may be carry-over from other donors' samples. The sequencing input was naive CD4+ T cells from PBMCs. According to the study, the label for this sample's cell subset or site signals: CD45RA+ positively selected. This sequence uses TRBV7-2 and TRBJ1-1, with the D segment identity uncertain. The CDR3 here reads CASSLANTNTEAFF. The DNA sequence is given as TGTGCCAGCAGCTTAGCAAATACGAACACTGAAGCTTTCTTT.